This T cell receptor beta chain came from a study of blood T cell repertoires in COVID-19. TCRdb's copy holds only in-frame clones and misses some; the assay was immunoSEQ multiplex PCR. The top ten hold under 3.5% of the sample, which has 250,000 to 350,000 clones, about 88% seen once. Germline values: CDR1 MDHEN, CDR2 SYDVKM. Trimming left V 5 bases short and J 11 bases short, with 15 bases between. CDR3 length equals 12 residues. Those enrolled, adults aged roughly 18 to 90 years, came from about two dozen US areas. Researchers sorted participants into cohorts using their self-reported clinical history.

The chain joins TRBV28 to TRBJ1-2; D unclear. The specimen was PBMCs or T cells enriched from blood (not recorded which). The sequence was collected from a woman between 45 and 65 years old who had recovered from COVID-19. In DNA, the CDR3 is TGTGCCAGCAGTCTCCAGACTCGCTATTACACCTTC. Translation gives CASSLQTRYYTF.